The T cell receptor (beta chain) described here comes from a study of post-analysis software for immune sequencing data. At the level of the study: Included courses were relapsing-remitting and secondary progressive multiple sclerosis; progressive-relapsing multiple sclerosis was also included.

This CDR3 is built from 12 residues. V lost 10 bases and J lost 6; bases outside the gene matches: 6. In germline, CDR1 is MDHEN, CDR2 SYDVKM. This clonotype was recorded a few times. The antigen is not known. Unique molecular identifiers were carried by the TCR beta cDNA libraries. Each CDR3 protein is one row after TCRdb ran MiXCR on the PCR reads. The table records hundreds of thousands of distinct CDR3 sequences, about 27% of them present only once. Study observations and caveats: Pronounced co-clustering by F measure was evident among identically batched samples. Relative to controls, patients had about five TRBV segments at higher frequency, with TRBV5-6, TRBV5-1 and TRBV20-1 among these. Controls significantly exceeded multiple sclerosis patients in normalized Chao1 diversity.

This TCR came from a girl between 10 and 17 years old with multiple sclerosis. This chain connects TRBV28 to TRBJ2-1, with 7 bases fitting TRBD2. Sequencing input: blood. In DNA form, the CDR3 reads TGTGCCATGGGGGGGGTCGGCAATGAGCAGTTCTTC. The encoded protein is CAMGGVGNEQFF.